The rows below give T cell receptor beta chains drawn from one sample of a study of blood T cell repertoires in COVID-19. Data came from immunoSEQ multiplex PCR; TCRdb stores just in-frame clones and leaves some out. Found here are about 300,000 clones, roughly 83% of them singletons; the top ten hold roughly 1.5%. The material sequenced was peripheral blood. These receptors all stem from a human donor with COVID-19, enrolled during active disease. The donor label of this sample is uncertain. The CDR3 runs from the conserved cysteine through the conserved F or W. The D gene is left open where the match is weak. Not all rows give a size; the values are once, few, many and, for expanded clones, a class.

CDR3aa,CDR3nt,d_gene,abundance,v_gene,j_gene
CAWSEDRTYEQYF,TGTGCCTGGAGCGAGGACAGAACCTACGAGCAGTACTTC,NA,once,TRBV30,TRBJ2-7
CASSRLGLEQYF,TGTGCCAGCAGCCGGTTGGGGCTCGAGCAGTACTTC,NA,NA,TRBV21-1,TRBJ2-7
CSVGDRWDAEQYF,TGCAGCGTTGGGGACAGATGGGACGCCGAGCAGTACTTC,TRBD1,NA,TRBV29-1,TRBJ2-7
CASSPGQLAEKLFF,TGTGCCAGCAGTCCCGGACAGCTCGCGGAAAAACTGTTTTTT,NA,NA,TRBV6-5,TRBJ1-4
CASSPRYRGTEQYF,TGTGCCAGCAGTCCCCGTTACAGGGGAACCGAGCAGTACTTC,TRBD1,NA,TRBV27,TRBJ2-7
CASSLTRDRINEKLFF,TGTGCCAGCAGCCTCACTCGGGACAGGATCAATGAAAAACTGTTTTTT,TRBD1,NA,TRBV7-8,TRBJ1-4
CASSPGILYTEAFF,TGCGCCAGCAGCCCGGGGATTCTGTACACTGAAGCTTTCTTT,NA,once,TRBV5-1,TRBJ1-1
CASSVGAAYGYTF,TGTGCCAGCAGCGTAGGGGCAGCCTATGGCTACACCTTC,NA,NA,TRBV9,TRBJ1-2
CASSPGTSGMVATDTQYF,TGTGCCAGCAGCCCTGGGACTAGCGGGATGGTAGCCACAGATACGCAGTATTTT,TRBD2,NA,TRBV11-3,TRBJ2-3
CASSLRGSGGGTGELFF,TGTGCCAGCAGCTTAAGAGGGTCAGGGGGCGGAACCGGGGAGCTGTTTTTT,TRBD1,once,TRBV7-2,TRBJ2-2
CASSLEHRTGDEQFF,TGTGCCAGCAGCTTAGAACACCGGACTGGCGATGAGCAGTTCTTC,NA,NA,TRBV11-2,TRBJ2-1
CASSSGFDKQYF,TGTGCCAGTAGTTCGGGGTTTGATAAGCAGTACTTC,NA,NA,TRBV19,TRBJ2-7
CASSSGTPNTGELFF,TGTGCCAGCAGCTCCGGGACTCCGAACACCGGGGAGCTGTTTTTT,NA,NA,TRBV6-5,TRBJ2-2
CASSFSGHEQFF,TGTGCCAGCAGCTTTTCTGGCCATGAGCAGTTCTTC,NA,NA,TRBV7-3,TRBJ2-1
CASSYVNQPQHF,TGTGCCAGCAGTTACGTAAATCAGCCCCAGCATTTT,NA,NA,TRBV6-2/TRBV6-3,TRBJ1-5
CASKEGLYTEAFF,TGTGCCAGTAAGGAGGGGCTATACACTGAAGCTTTCTTT,NA,few,TRBV19,TRBJ1-1
CASSHPGTNRFF,TGTGCCAGCAGTCACCCCGGGACTAATCGGTTCTTC,TRBD2,NA,TRBV7-3,TRBJ2-1
CASKGDRRREETQYF,TGTGCCAGCAAGGGGGACAGGAGGCGGGAAGAGACCCAGTACTTC,TRBD1,NA,TRBV7-2,TRBJ2-5
CASTEGTITNEQFF,TGTGCCAGCACCGAGGGGACTATAACGAATGAGCAGTTCTTC,TRBD2,NA,TRBV7-9,TRBJ2-1
CASSLDGARPYGYTF,TGCGCCAGCAGCTTGGACGGAGCCCGGCCTTATGGCTACACCTTC,NA,NA,TRBV5-1,TRBJ1-2
CAWKEVLNSPLHF,TGTGCCTGGAAAGAGGTTCTTAATTCACCCCTCCACTTT,NA,NA,TRBV30,TRBJ1-6
CASSLTGYEQYF,TGTGCCAGCAGCCTTACCGGCTACGAGCAGTACTTC,NA,NA,TRBV6-2/TRBV6-3,TRBJ2-7
CASSFSGTVAGEPQHF,TGTGCCAGCAGCTTTTCCGGAACTGTAGCGGGGGAGCCCCAGCATTTT,NA,NA,TRBV7-8,TRBJ1-5
CASSLGEGNSGNTIYF,TGCGCCAGCAGCTTGGGCGAGGGCAATAGTGGAAACACCATATATTTT,NA,NA,TRBV5-1,TRBJ1-3
CASSLTGQINEKLFF,TGTGCCAGCAGCTTGACGGGACAGATTAATGAAAAACTGTTTTTT,TRBD1,NA,TRBV5-5,TRBJ1-4
CASTQAFSYEQYF,TGTGCCAGCACACAGGCCTTTTCCTACGAGCAGTACTTC,NA,once,TRBV28,TRBJ2-7
CAISDSRTSGSYEQYF,TGTGCCATCAGTGACTCCAGGACTAGCGGGAGCTACGAGCAGTACTTC,TRBD2,NA,TRBV10-3,TRBJ2-7
CASRNRATGELFF,TGTGCCAGCAGAAACAGGGCCACCGGGGAGCTGTTTTTT,NA,NA,TRBV5-8,TRBJ2-2
CASSDTPGSPEAFF,TGCGCCAGCAGCGACACCCCAGGTTCTCCTGAAGCTTTCTTT,NA,NA,TRBV5-1,TRBJ1-1
CASSRRTAYNEQFF,TGTGCCAGCAGCCGCCGGACAGCCTACAATGAGCAGTTCTTC,NA,NA,TRBV5-4,TRBJ2-1
CASSTISVYNEQFF,TGTGCCAGTAGTACCATTAGCGTATACAATGAGCAGTTCTTC,NA,NA,TRBV19,TRBJ2-1
CASSPRVQGSNQPQHF,TGTGCCAGCTCACCACGGGTCCAGGGAAGCAATCAGCCCCAGCATTTT,NA,NA,TRBV18,TRBJ1-5
CASSKGVLPLLFSYNEQFF,TGCGCCAGCTCCAAGGGAGTCCTTCCCTTACTCTTCTCCTACAATGAGCAGTTCTTC,NA,NA,TRBV4-1,TRBJ2-1
CSANRNQPQHF,TGCAGTGCCAACAGAAATCAGCCCCAGCATTTT,NA,NA,TRBV20-1,TRBJ1-5
CASSLAGDFDEQYF,TGCGCCAGCAGCTTGGCGGGAGACTTCGACGAGCAGTACTTC,NA,NA,TRBV5-1,TRBJ2-7
CASTPGGGNQPQHF,TGTGCCAGTACCCCCGGGGGAGGCAATCAGCCCCAGCATTTT,NA,NA,TRBV19,TRBJ1-5
CASSSNRVTEAFF,TGTGCCAGCAGCTCAAACAGGGTCACTGAAGCTTTCTTT,NA,NA,TRBV7-3,TRBJ1-1
CASSGPNRNSYEQYF,TGTGCCAGCAGCGGGCCCAACAGGAACTCCTACGAGCAGTACTTC,NA,NA,TRBV9,TRBJ2-7
CASSWTGDYGYTF,TGTGCCAGCAGCTGGACCGGGGACTATGGCTACACCTTC,NA,many,TRBV7-2,TRBJ1-2
CSASPTRGGLIANEQFF,TGCAGTGCTAGTCCCACCCGTGGGGGACTCATAGCCAATGAGCAGTTCTTC,NA,many,TRBV20-1,TRBJ2-1
CASTPRDRGAEGNQPQHF,TGTGCCAGTACCCCACGGGACAGGGGAGCGGAGGGCAATCAGCCCCAGCATTTT,TRBD1,NA,TRBV19,TRBJ1-5
CASSYRNTEAFF,TGTGCCAGCAGTTACCGGAACACTGAAGCTTTCTTT,NA,NA,TRBV6-2/TRBV6-3,TRBJ1-1
CATATRGKGNTIYF,TGTGCCACCGCCACCCGAGGAAAGGGAAACACCATATATTTT,NA,NA,TRBV24-1,TRBJ1-3
CASSRDRVGYQPQHF,TGTGCCAGCAGCCGAGACAGGGTAGGGTATCAGCCCCAGCATTTT,TRBD1,NA,TRBV28,TRBJ1-5
CASSPGAERSSPLHF,TGCGCCAGCAGCCCAGGGGCAGAAAGGAGTTCACCCCTCCACTTT,NA,NA,TRBV5-1,TRBJ1-6
CSVLPSLAGDTGELFF,TGCAGCGTTCTCCCCTCACTAGCGGGGGACACCGGGGAGCTGTTTTTT,TRBD2,NA,TRBV29-1,TRBJ2-2
CAWGAHEPQHF,TGTGCCTGGGGGGCCCACGAGCCCCAGCATTTT,NA,NA,TRBV30,TRBJ1-5
CASSTVAGLNTGELFF,TGTGCCAGCAGTACCGTAGCGGGCCTAAACACCGGGGAGCTGTTTTTT,TRBD2,NA,TRBV28,TRBJ2-2
CASSFDRGQETQYF,TGTGCCAGCAGCTTCGACAGGGGGCAAGAGACCCAGTACTTC,TRBD1,NA,TRBV7-2,TRBJ2-5
CASSYRGSADTQYF,TGTGCCAGCAGTTACCGGGGGAGCGCAGATACGCAGTATTTT,NA,few,TRBV6-6,TRBJ2-3
CASSPGLAGTNEQFF,TGCGCCAGCAGCCCGGGACTAGCGGGAACGAATGAGCAGTTCTTC,TRBD2,NA,TRBV5-1,TRBJ2-1
CATSDSQPPSGQGVDEQFF,TGTGCCACCAGTGATTCTCAGCCGCCTTCGGGACAGGGGGTCGATGAGCAGTTCTTC,TRBD1,NA,TRBV24-1,TRBJ2-1
CASSVGTSGGETQYF,TGTGCCAGCAGCGTAGGGACTAGCGGGGGGGAGACCCAGTACTTC,TRBD2,NA,TRBV9,TRBJ2-5
CASRLRVDRGETQYF,TGTGCCAGCAGATTACGCGTAGACAGGGGGGAGACCCAGTACTTC,TRBD1,NA,TRBV27,TRBJ2-5
CASSLVGGSFGNTIYF,TGCGCCAGCAGCTTGGTGGGGGGATCTTTTGGAAACACCATATATTTT,NA,NA,TRBV5-1,TRBJ1-3